This is a list of T cell receptor beta chains from one sample in a study of T cell clonotyping in hematopoietic cell transplantation. Only in-frame clones appear in the TCRdb table, and some are missing; sequencing was by immunoSEQ multiplex PCR. The data show tens of thousands of clones, 94% seen once. Sequenced sample: peripheral blood mononuclear cells. The receptors were sampled from a woman aged 45-60 years in good health. Some clones in this sample may be carry-over from other donors' samples. Each CDR3 is given with its conserved first and last residue. The size of a clone is reported for some rows only, either as once, few or many, or as a class for expanded clones.

NA,TRBV4-3,CASSQAAGTRVTGELFF
NA,TRBV7-3,CASSLLASGGGPQETQYF
NA,TRBV27,CASSPRARTEAFF
NA,TRBV5-1,CASSLGGFGNEQFF
NA,TRBV7-8,CASSSDRGSPLHF
NA,TRBV2,CASSGSTASSTDTQYF
NA,TRBV11-3,CASSLRDRGKETQYF
NA,TRBV7-9,CASSKDRREYNEKLFF
NA,TRBV11-2,CASSPPGGAYTEAFF
once,TRBV7-9,CASSPTSGGAEAFF
once,TRBV4-2,CASSQNPGQGSNQPQHF
NA,TRBV19,CASSAGGVTDTQYF
NA,TRBV9,CASSTGTGYGYTF
NA,TRBV28,CASSLSGQDSILYGYTF
NA,TRBV5-1,CASSPQGAGWNTEAFF
NA,TRBV28,CASIHTGGDGYTF
NA,TRBV6-1,CASSEYGASYEQYF
NA,TRBV30,CAWSVMKGLLGYTF
NA,TRBV5-5,CASSLGVNTEAFF
NA,TRBV7-2,CASSLNGGFNEQFF
NA,TRBV5-6,CASSLTLAETDTQYF
NA,TRBV7-2,CASSPQMSSYNSPLHF
NA,TRBV2,CASSPGLYGYTF
NA,TRBV5-8,CASSFWTGSSYNEQFF